This T cell receptor (beta chain) was sequenced for a study of glioma-infiltrating T cells. Turning to the study itself: Glioblastomas were WHO grade IV, sampled at first diagnosis; low-grade were grade II.

Amplification of TCR alpha and beta CDR3 regions from RNA used iRepertoire nested multiplex PCR. TCRdb called the multiplex PCR reads again in MiXCR, with one record for every CDR3 protein. The sample lists 300,000 to 450,000 distinct CDR3 sequences; around 38% were seen once. This clonotype was observed at least ten times. Trimming cost V 5 bases and J 0 bases, with 13 bases left between them. Looked up from germline, CDR1 is MNHEY and CDR2 is SMNVEV (reference sequence). This CDR3 is 16 amino acids long. The chain recombines TRBV27 with TRBJ2-2; D is unclear. Sample: glioma tissue, nonneoplastic brain tissue, or PBMCs (not recorded which). The source is a human donor with low-grade glioma or glioblastoma, undergoing nonglioma brain surgery, or in good health (not recorded which). The CDR3 DNA follows: TGTGCCAGCAGTCCTATCATATTCGCGAACACCGGGGAGCTGTTTTTT. Translated: CASSPIIFANTGELFF.